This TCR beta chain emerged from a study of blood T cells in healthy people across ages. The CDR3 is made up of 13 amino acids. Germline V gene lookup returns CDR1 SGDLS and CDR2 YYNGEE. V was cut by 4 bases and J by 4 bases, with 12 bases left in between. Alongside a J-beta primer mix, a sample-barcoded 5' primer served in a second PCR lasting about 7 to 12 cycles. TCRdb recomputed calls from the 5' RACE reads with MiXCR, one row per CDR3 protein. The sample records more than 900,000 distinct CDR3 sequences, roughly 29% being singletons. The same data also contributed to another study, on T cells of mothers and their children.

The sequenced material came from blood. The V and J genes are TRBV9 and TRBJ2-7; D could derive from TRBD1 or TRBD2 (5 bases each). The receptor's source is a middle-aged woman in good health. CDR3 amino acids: CASSPEGIYEQYF. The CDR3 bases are TGTGCCAGCAGCCCAGAGGGGATTTACGAGCAGTACTTC.